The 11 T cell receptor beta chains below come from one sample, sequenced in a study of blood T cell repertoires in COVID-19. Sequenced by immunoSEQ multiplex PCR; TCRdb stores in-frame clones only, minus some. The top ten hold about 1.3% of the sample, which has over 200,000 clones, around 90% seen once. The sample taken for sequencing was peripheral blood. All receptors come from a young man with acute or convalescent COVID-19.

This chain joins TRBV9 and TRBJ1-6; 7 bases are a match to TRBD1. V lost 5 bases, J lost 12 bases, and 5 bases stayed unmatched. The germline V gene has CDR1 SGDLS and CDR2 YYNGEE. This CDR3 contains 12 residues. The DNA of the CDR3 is TGTGCCAGCAGAGATCCAGGGGGACCCCTCCACTTT. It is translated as CASRDPGGPLHF.

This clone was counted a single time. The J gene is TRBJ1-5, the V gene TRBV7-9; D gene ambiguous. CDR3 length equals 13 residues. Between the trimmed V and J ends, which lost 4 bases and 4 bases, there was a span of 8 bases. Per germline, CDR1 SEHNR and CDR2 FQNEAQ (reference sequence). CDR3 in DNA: TGTGCCAGCAGCTCAGAAATTAATCAGCCCCAGCATTTT. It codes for CASSSEINQPQHF.

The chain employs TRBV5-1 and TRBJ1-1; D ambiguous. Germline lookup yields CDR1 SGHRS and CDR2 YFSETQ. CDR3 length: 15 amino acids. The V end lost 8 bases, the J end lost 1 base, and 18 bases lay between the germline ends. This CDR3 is CASTRFRPGNTEAFF. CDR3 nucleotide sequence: TGCGCCAGTACTAGATTTAGACCGGGGAACACTGAAGCTTTCTTT. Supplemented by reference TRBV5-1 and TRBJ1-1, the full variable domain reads KAGVTQTPRYLIKTRGQQVTLSCSPISGHRSVSWYQQTPGQGLQFLFEYFSETQRNKGNFPGRFSGRQFSNSRSEMNVSTLELGDSALYLCASTRFRPGNTEAFFGQGTRLTVV.

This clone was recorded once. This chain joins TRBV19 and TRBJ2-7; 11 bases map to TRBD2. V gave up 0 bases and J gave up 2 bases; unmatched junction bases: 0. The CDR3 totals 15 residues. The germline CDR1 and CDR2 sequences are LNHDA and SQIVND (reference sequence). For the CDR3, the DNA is TGTGCCAGTAGTATAGAACTAGCGGGGGCCTACGAGCAGTACTTC. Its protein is CASSIELAGAYEQYF. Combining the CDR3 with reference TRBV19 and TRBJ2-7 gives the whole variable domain DGGITQSPKYLFRKEGQNVTLSCEQNLNHDAMYWYRQDPGQGLRLIYYSQIVNDFQKGDIAEGYSVSREKKESFPLTVTSAQKNPTAFYLCASSIELAGAYEQYFGPGTRLTVT.

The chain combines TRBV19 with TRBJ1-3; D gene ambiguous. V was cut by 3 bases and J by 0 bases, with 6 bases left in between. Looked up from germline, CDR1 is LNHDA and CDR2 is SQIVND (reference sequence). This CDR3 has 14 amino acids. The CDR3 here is CASSIGNSGNTIYF. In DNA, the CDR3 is TGTGCCAGTAGTATCGGGAACTCTGGAAACACCATATATTTT.

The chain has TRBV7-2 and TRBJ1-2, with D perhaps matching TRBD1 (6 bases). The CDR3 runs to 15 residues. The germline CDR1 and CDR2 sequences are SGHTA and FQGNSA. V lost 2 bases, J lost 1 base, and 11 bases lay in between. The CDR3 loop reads CASSLWQGRNYGYTF. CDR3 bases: TGTGCCAGCAGCTTATGGCAGGGGCGTAACTATGGCTACACCTTC.

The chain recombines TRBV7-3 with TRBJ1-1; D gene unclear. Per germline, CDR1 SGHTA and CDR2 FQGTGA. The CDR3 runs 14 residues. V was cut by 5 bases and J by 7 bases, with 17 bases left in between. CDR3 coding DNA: TGTGCCAGCAGCCCATCGGTGGAGGGCGGTGAAGCTTTCTTT. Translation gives CASSPSVEGGEAFF.

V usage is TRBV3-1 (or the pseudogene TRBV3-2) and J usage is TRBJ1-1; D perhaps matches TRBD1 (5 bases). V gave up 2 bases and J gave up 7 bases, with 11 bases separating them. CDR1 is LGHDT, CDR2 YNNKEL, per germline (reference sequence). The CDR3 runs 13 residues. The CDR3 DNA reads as TGTGCCAGCAGCCAACCCCACAGGAATGAAGCTTTCTTT. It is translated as CASSQPHRNEAFF.

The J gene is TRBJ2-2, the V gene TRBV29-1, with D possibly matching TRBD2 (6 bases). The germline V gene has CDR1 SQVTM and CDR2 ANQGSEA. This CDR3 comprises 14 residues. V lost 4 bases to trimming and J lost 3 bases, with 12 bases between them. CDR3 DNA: TGCAGCGTTGCAGACGCGGGGTACACCGGGGAGCTGTTTTTT. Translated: CSVADAGYTGELFF.

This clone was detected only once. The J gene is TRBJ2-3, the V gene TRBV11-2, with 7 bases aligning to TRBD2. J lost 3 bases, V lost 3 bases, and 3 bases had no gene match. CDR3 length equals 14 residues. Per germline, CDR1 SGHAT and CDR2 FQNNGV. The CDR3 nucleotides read TGTGCCAGCAGCTTTGGACTAGGTACAGATACGCAGTATTTT. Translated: CASSFGLGTDTQYF.

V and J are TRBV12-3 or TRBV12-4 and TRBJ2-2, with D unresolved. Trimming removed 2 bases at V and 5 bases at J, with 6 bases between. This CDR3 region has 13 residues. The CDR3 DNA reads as TGTGCCAGCAGTTTACAGTTGACCGGGGAGCTGTTTTTT. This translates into CASSLQLTGELFF.